This T cell receptor (beta chain) was sequenced during a study of spatial heterogeneity in lung cancer. Turning to the study itself: Alpha-chain sequences were consistently detected in smaller numbers than beta-chain sequences.

By frequency in the sample, this clonotype is medium-sized (0.01 to 0.1%). What it recognizes is unknown. Since the library was made to target alpha chains, this beta chain is a stray read and its abundance is not meaningful. The time point is: sample taken at primary tumor resection. In each case, whole RNA from tumor, nontumor lung or frozen PBMC was sequenced unsorted. There were 72 donors, all of them untreated patients with early-stage non-small cell lung cancer. Per germline, CDR1 PRHDT and CDR2 FYEKMQ (reference sequence). The V and J ends lost 5 bases and 12 bases, in that order; junction bases with no gene match: 7. This CDR3 is built from 12 residues. Carried by each TCR cDNA molecule was a unique molecular identifier. TCRdb passed the 5' RACE reads through MiXCR, listing each CDR3 protein once. In the table there are about 11,000 distinct CDR3 sequences, roughly 3.5% of which are singletons.

Study findings and constraints: At tumor resection, ubiquitous expanded TCRs were detected in blood more often than later.

The sample was PBMCs, taken at surgery. This sequence was found in a female donor with early-stage non-small cell lung cancer. This chain joins TRBV13 and TRBJ2-1, with 7 bases matching TRBD1. This chain's CDR3 is CASSQGGQGQFF. In DNA, the CDR3 is TGTGCCAGCAGCCAAGGGGGCCAGGGGCAGTTCTTC.